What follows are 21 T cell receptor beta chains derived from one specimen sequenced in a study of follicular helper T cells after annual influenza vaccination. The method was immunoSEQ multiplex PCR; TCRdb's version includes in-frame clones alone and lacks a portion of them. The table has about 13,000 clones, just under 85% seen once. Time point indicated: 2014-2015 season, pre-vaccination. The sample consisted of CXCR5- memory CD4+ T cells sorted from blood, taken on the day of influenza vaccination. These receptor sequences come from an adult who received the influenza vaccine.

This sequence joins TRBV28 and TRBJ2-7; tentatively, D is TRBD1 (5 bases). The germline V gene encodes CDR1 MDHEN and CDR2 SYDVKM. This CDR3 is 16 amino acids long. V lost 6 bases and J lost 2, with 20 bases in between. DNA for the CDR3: TGTGCCAGCAGGCGGATTAGACAGATGCGAACCTACGAGCAGTACTTC. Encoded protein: CASRRIRQMRTYEQYF.

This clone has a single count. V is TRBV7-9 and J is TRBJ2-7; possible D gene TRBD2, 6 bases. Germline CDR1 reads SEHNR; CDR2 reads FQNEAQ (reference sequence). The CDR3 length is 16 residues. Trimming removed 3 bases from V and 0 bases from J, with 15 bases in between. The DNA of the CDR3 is TGTGCCAGCAGCTTCGGTGCGGGGCCCCTCTCCTACGAGCAGTACTTC. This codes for CASSFGAGPLSYEQYF.

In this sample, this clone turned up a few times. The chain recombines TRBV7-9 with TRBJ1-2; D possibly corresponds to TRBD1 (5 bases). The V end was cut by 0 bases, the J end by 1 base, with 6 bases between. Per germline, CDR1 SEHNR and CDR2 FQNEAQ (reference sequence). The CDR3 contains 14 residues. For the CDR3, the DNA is TGTGCCAGCAGCTTAGCAGGGGATAACTATGGCTACACCTTC. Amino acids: CASSLAGDNYGYTF.

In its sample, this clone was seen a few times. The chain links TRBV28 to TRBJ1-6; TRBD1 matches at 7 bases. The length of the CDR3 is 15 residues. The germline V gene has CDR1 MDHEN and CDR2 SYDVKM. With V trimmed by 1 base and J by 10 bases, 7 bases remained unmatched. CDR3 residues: CASSLSEQGKSPLHF. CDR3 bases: TGTGCCAGCAGTTTATCCGAACAGGGGAAATCACCCCTCCACTTT.

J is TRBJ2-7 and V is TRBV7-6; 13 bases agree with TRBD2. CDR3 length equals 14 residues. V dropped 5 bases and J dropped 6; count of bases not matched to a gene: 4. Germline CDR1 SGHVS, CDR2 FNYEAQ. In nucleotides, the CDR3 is TGTGCCAGCAGCACACTAGCGGGGGGGCCCGAGCAGTACTTC. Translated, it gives CASSTLAGGPEQYF.

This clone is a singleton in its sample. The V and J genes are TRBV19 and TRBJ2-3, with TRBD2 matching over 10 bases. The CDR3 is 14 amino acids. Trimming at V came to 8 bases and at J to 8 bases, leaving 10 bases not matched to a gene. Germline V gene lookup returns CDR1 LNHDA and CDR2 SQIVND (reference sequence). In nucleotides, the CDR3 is TGTGCCAGTCGGAGCGGGGGGGGATTAGGTACGCAGTATTTT. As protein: CASRSGGGLGTQYF.

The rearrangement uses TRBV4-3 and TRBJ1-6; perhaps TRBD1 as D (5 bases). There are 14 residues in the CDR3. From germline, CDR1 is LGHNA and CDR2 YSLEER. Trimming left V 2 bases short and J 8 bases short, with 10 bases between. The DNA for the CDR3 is TGCGCCAGCAGCCAACGGGACGTGTATTCACCCCTCCACTTT. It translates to CASSQRDVYSPLHF.

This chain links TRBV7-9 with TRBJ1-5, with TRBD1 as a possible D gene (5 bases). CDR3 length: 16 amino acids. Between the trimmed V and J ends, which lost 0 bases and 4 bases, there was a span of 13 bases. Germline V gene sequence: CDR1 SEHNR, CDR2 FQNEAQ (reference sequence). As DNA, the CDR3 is TGTGCCAGCAGCTTAGCGCAGGGATCCGAAAATCAGCCCCAGCATTTT. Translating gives CASSLAQGSENQPQHF.

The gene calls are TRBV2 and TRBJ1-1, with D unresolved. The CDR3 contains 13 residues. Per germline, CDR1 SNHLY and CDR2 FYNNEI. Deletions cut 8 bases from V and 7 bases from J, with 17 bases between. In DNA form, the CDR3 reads TGTGCCAGCCAGCGTGTGGAGAGAGGTGAAGCTTTCTTT. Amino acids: CASQRVERGEAFF.

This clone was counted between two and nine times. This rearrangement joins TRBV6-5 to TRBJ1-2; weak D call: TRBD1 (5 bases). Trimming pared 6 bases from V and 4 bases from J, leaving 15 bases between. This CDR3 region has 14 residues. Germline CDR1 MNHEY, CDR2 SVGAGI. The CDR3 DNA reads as TGTGCCAGCAGCTCCGGGACCGCTCCCTATGGCTACACCTTC. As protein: CASSSGTAPYGYTF.

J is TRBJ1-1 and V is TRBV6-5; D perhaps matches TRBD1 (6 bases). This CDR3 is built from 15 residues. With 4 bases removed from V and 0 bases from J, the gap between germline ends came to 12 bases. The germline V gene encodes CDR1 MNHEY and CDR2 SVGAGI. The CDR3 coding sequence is TGTGCCAGCAGTTGGGAAGGGGGGCTGAACACTGAAGCTTTCTTT. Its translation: CASSWEGGLNTEAFF.

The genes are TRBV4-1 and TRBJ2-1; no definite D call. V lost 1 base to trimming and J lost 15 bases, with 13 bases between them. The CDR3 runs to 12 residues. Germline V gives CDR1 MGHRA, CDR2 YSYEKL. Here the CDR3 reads CASSQAYSVLFF. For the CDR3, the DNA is TGCGCCAGCAGCCAAGCCTATTCCGTATTGTTCTTC.

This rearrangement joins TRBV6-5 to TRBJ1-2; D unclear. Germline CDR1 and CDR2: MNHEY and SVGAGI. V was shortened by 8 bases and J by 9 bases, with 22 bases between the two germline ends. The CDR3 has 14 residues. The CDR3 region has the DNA TGTGCCAGCGTCCGGGCGGCAGGAGAATTTAGCTACACCTTC. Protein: CASVRAAGEFSYTF.

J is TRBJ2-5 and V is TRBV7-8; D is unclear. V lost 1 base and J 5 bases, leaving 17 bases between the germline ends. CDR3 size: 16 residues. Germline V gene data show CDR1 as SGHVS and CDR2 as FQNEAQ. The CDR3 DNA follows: TGTGCCAGCAGCTTAGAGAGACGGATAAAAATCGAGACCCAGTACTTC. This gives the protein CASSLERRIKIETQYF.

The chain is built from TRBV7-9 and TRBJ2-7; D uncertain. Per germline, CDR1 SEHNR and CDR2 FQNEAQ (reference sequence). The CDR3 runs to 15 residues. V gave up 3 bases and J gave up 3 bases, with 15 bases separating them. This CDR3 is CASSFIGSGLYEQYF. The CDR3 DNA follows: TGTGCCAGCAGCTTCATCGGTAGTGGGCTCTACGAGCAGTACTTC.

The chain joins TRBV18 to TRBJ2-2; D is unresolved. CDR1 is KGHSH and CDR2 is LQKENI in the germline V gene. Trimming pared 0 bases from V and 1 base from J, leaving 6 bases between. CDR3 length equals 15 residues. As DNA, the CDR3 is TGTGCCAGCTCACCACCGGTGGGGAACACCGGGGAGCTGTTTTTT. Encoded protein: CASSPPVGNTGELFF.

The CDR3 is CASSQGPQASTDTQYF. CDR3 sequence (DNA): TGCGCCAGCAGCCAAGGCCCCCAAGCTAGCACAGATACGCAGTATTTT. The genes are TRBV4-1 and TRBJ2-3; D not resolved. V lost 1 base to trimming and J lost 0 bases, with 11 bases between them. Germline CDR1 reads MGHRA; CDR2 reads YSYEKL. The CDR3 is 16 amino acids.

This chain's CDR3 is CASSSPLRDRSIQYF. As DNA, the CDR3 is TGTGCCAGCAGTTCGCCCCTCCGGGACAGAAGTATTCAGTACTTC. V and J are TRBV27 and TRBJ2-4, with 7 bases lining up with TRBD1. The CDR3 contains 15 residues. V shed 4 bases, J shed 10 bases, and the junction held 13 bases outside the gene matches. The germline V gene has CDR1 MNHEY and CDR2 SMNVEV (reference sequence).

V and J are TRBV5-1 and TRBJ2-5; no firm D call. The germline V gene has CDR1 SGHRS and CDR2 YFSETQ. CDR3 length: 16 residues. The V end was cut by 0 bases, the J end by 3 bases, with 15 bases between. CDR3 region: CASSLGYLPREETQYF. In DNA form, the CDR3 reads TGCGCCAGCAGCTTGGGCTACCTCCCGAGAGAAGAGACCCAGTACTTC.

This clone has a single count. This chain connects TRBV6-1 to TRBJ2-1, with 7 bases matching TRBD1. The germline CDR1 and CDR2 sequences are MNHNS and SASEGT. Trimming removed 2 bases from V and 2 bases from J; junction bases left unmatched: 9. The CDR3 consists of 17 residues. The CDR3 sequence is CASSEPYRGRTYNEQFF. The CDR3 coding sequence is TGTGCCAGCAGTGAACCTTACAGGGGCCGGACCTACAATGAGCAGTTCTTC.

The CDR3 DNA is TGTGCCAGCAGCGTAGTGGGGAATTCGCACACTGAAGCTTTCTTT. It translates to CASSVVGNSHTEAFF. The rearrangement joins TRBV9 to TRBJ1-1; no definite D call. V gave up 0 bases and J gave up 3 bases, with 12 bases separating them. Per germline, CDR1 SGDLS and CDR2 YYNGEE. The CDR3 totals 15 residues.